What follows is one T cell receptor beta chain and its context. The sample originates from a study of T cell changes during pregnancy in multiple sclerosis. Per germline, CDR1 MNHNY and CDR2 SVGAGI (reference sequence). This CDR3 contains 14 residues. V was shortened by 6 bases and J by 1 base, with 11 bases between the two germline ends. TCRdb's copy holds only in-frame clones and misses some; the assay was immunoSEQ multiplex PCR. In the table there are 58,000 or so clones, around 90% of which are singletons. The sequencing used CD4+ T cells from peripheral blood mononuclear cells, collected in the third trimester of pregnancy. The receptor's source is a female donor with multiple sclerosis, enrolled in a pregnancy study. J is TRBJ2-3 and V is TRBV6-6; weak D call: TRBD2 (5 bases). The CDR3 nucleotides are TGTGCCAGCAGCCCGGCCGGGGGCACAGATACGCAGTATTTT. It codes for CASSPAGGTDTQYF.